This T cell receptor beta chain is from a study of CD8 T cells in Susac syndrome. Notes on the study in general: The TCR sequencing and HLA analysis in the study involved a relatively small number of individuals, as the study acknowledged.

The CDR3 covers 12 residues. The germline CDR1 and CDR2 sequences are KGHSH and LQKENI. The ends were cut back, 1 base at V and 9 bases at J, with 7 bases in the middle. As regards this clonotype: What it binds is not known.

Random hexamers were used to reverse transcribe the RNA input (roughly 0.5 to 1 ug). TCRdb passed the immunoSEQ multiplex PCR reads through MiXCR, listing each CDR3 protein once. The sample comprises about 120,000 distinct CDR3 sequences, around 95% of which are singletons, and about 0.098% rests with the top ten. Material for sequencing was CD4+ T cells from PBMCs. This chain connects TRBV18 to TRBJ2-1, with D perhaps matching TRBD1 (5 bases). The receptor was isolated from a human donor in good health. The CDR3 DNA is TGTGCCAGCTCACCACGGGGCGCTGAGCAGTTCTTC. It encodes CASSPRGAEQFF.